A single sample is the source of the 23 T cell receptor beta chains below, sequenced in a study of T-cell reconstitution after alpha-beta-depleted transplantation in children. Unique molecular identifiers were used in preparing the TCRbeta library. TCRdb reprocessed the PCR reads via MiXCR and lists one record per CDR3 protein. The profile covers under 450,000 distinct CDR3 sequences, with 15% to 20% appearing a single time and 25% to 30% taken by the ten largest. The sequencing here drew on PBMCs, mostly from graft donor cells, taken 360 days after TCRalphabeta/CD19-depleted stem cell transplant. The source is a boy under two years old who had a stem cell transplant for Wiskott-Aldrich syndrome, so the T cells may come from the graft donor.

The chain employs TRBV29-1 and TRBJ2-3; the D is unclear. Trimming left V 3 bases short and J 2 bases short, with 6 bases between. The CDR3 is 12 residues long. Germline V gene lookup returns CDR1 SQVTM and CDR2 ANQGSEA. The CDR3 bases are TGCAGCGTTGATTGGTTCACAGATACGCAGTATTTT. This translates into CSVDWFTDTQYF.

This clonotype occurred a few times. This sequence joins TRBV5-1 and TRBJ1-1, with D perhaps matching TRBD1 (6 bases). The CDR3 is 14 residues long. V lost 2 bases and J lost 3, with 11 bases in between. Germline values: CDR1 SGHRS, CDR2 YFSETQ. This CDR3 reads CASSFTSGDTEAFF. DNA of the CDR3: TGCGCCAGCAGCTTTACGTCAGGGGACACTGAAGCTTTCTTT.

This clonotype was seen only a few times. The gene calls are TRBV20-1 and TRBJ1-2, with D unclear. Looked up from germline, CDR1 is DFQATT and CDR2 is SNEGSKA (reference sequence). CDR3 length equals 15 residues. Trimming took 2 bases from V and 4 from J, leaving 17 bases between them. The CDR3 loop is CSARPPGATFYGYTF. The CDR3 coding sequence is TGCAGTGCTAGACCGCCGGGAGCCACTTTCTATGGCTACACCTTC.

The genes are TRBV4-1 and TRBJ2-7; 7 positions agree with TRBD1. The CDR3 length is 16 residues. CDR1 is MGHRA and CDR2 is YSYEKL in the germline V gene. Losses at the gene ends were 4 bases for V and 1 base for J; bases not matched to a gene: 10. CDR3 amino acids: CASSPIGQVRSYEQYF. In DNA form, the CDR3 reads TGCGCCAGCAGCCCCATCGGACAGGTTAGGTCCTACGAGCAGTACTTC.

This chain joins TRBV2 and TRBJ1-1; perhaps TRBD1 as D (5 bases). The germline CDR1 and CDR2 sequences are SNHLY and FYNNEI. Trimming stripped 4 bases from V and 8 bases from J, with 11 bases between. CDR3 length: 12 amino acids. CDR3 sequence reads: CASSVRVSEAFF. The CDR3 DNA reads TGTGCCAGCAGTGTCAGGGTCTCAGAAGCTTTCTTT. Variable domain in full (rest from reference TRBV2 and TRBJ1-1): EPEVTQTPSHQVTQMGQEVILRCVPISNHLYFYWYRQILGQKVEFLVSFYNNEISEKSEIFDDQFSVERPDGSNFTLKIRSTKLEDSAMYFCASSVRVSEAFFGQGTRLTVV.

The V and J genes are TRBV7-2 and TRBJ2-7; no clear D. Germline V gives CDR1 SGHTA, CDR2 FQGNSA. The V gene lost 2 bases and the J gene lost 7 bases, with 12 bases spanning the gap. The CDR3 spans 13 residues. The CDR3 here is CASSLSQSWEQYF. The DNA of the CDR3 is TGTGCCAGCAGCTTAAGCCAGTCGTGGGAGCAGTACTTC.

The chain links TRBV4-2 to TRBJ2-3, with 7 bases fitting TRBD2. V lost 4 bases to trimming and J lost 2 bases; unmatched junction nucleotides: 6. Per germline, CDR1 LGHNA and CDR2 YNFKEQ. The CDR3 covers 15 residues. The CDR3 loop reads CASSRAGELTDTQYF. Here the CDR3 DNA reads TGTGCCAGCAGCCGGGCGGGGGAACTCACAGATACGCAGTATTTT.

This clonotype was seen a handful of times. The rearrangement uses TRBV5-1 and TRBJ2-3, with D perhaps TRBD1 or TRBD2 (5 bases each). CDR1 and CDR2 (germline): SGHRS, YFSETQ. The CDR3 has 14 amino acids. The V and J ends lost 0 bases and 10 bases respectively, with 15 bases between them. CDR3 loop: CASSLEGRTEAQYF. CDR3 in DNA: TGCGCCAGCAGCTTGGAGGGACGTACCGAGGCGCAGTATTTT.

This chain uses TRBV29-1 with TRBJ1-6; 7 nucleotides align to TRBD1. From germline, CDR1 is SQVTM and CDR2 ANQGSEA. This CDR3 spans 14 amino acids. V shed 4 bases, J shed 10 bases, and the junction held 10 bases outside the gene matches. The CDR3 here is CSVGTGAKGSPLHF. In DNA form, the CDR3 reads TGCAGCGTTGGGACAGGCGCAAAGGGCTCACCCCTCCACTTT. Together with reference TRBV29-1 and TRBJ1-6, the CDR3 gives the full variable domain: SAVISQKPSRDICQRGTSLTIQCQVDSQVTMMFWYRQQPGQSLTLIATANQGSEATYESGFVIDKFPISRPNLTFSTLTVSNMSPEDSSIYLCSVGTGAKGSPLHFGNGTRLTVT.

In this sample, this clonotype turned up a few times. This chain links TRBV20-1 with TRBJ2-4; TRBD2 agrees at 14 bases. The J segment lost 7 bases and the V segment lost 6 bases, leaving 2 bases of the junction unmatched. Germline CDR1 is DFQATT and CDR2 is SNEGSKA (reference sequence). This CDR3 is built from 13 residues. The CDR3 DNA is TGCAGTGCGAGACTAGCGGGAGGGAACATTCAGTACTTC. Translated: CSARLAGGNIQYF.

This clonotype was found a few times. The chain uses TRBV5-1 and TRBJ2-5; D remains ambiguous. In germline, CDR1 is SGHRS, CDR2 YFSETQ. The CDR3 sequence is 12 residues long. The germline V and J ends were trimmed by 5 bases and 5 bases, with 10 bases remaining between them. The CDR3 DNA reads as TGCGCCAGCAGGTTTTATACGGAGACCCAGTACTTC. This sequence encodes CASRFYTETQYF.

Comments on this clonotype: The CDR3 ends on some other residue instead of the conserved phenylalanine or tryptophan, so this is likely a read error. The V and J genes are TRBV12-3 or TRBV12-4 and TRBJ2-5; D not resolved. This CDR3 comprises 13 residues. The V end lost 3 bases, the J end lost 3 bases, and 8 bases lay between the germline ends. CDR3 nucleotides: TGTGCCAGCAGTTTCCGCCGAAAAGAGACCCAGTACCTC. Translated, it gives CASSFRRKETQYL.

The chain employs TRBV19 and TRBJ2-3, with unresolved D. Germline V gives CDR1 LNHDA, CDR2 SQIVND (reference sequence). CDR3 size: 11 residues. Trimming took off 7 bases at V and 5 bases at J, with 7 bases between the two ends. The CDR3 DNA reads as TGTGCCAGTAAAGACCGAGATACGCAGTATTTT. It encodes CASKDRDTQYF.

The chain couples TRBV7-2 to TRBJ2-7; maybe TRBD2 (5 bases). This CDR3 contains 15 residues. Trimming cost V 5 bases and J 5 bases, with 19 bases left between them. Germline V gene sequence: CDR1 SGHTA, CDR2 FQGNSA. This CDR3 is CASSIIPGTWDEQYF. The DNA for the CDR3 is TGTGCCAGCAGCATCATCCCGGGAACTTGGGACGAGCAGTACTTC.

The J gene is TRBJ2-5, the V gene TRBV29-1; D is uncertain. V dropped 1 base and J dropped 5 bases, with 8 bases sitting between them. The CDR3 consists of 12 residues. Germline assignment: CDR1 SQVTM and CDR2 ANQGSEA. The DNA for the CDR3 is TGCAGCGTTGAAGGGGGTGAGGAGACCCAGTACTTC. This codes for CSVEGGEETQYF.

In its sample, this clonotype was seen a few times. The CDR3 nucleotides are TGTGCCAGCTCCCAGACAGGGGGCTCTGATTCACCCCTCCACTTT. Amino acids: CASSQTGGSDSPLHF. The genes are TRBV18 and TRBJ1-6, with 10 bases aligning to TRBD1. The V segment lost 6 bases and the J segment 8 bases; nucleotides outside the gene matches: 7. CDR3 length: 15 residues. Germline CDR1 reads KGHSH; CDR2 reads LQKENI. Complete variable domain (other parts from reference TRBV18 and TRBJ1-6): NAGVMQNPRHLVRRRGQEARLRCSPMKGHSHVYWYRQLPEEGLKFMVYLQKENIIDESGMPKERFSAEFPKEGPSILRIQQVVRGDSAAYFCASSQTGGSDSPLHFGNGTRLTVT.

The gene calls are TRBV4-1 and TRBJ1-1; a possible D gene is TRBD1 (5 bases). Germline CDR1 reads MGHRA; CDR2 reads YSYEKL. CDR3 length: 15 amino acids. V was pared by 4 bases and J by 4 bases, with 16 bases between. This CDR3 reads CASSRSKGVGTEAFF. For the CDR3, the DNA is TGCGCCAGCAGCCGTTCAAAAGGGGTGGGCACTGAAGCTTTCTTT.

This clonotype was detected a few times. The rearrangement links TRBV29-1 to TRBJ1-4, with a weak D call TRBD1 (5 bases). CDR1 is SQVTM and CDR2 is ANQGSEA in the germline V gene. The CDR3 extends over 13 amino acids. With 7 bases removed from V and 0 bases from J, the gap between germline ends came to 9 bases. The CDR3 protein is CSAQGTTNEKLFF. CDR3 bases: TGCAGCGCCCAGGGAACAACTAATGAAAAACTGTTTTTT. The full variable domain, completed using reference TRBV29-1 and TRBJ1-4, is SAVISQKPSRDICQRGTSLTIQCQVDSQVTMMFWYRQQPGQSLTLIATANQGSEATYESGFVIDKFPISRPNLTFSTLTVSNMSPEDSSIYLCSAQGTTNEKLFFGSGTQLSVL.

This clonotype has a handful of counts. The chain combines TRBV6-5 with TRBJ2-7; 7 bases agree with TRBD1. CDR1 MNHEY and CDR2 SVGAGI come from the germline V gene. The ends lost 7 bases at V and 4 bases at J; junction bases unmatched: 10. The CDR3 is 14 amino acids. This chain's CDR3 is CASNPSGGRYEQYF. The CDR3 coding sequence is TGTGCCAGCAATCCCTCAGGGGGTCGTTACGAGCAGTACTTC.

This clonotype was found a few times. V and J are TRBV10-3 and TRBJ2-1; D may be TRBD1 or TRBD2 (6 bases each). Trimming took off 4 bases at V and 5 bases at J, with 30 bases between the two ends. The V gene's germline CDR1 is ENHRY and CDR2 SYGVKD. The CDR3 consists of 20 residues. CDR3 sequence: CAISGRQDLSPGLRHNEQFF. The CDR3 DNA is TGTGCCATCAGTGGCCGACAGGATCTTAGTCCGGGACTGAGACACAATGAGCAGTTCTTC.

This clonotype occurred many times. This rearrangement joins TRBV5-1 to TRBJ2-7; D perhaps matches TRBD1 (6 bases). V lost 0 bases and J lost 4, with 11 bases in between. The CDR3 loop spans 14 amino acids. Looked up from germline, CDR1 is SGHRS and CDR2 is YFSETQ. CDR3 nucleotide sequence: TGCGCCAGCAGCTTGGACAGGGCGACATACGAGCAGTACTTC. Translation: CASSLDRATYEQYF.

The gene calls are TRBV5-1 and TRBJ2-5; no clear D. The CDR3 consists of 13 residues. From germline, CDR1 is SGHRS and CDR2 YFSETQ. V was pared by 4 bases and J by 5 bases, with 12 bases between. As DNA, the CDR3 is TGCGCCAGCAGCCCCGCCCAATCGGAGACCCAGTACTTC. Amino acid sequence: CASSPAQSETQYF. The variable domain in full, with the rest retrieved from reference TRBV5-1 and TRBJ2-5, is KAGVTQTPRYLIKTRGQQVTLSCSPISGHRSVSWYQQTPGQGLQFLFEYFSETQRNKGNFPGRFSGRQFSNSRSEMNVSTLELGDSALYLCASSPAQSETQYFGPGTRLLVL.

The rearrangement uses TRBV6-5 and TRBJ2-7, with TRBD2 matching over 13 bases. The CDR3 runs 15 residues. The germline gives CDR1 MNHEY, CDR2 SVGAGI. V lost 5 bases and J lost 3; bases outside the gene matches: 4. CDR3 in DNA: TGTGCCAGCAGTCAGGGACTAGCGGGGAACTACGAGCAGTACTTC. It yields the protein CASSQGLAGNYEQYF.